A selection of T cell receptor beta chains follows, all from one sample in a study of cytomegalovirus exposure and HLA in healthy donors. Measured with immunoSEQ multiplex PCR; TCRdb has only the in-frame clones, and not every one. This sample has about 140,000 clones, with around four fifths found just once. Sequenced sample: PBMCs. These receptors all stem from a woman between 55 and 75 years old in good health and CMV-seropositive. The CDR3 runs from the conserved cysteine through the conserved F or W. The D gene is left open where the match is weak. The size entry is marked missing in some rows and otherwise reads once, few, many or a size class.

v_call	d_call	j_call	clone_size	cdr3_aa	cdr3_nt
TRBV5-4	.	TRBJ2-5	.	CASSHAGGQETQYF	TGTGCCAGCAGCCACGCCGGGGGACAGGAGACCCAGTACTTC
TRBV5-1	.	TRBJ2-1	.	CASSRASSTIYNEQFF	TGCGCCAGCAGCCGGGCTAGCTCTACAATCTATAATGAGCAGTTCTTC
TRBV15	.	TRBJ1-2	.	CATSRDLDGFYGYTF	TGTGCCACCAGCAGAGATCTAGACGGATTCTATGGCTACACCTTC
TRBV6-5	.	TRBJ1-3	.	CASHSGNTIYF	TGTGCCAGTCACTCTGGAAACACCATATATTTT
TRBV4-2	TRBD2	TRBJ2-7	once	CASSQEASGNYEQYF	TGTGCCAGCAGCCAAGAGGCTAGCGGAAACTACGAGCAGTACTTC
TRBV7-9	.	TRBJ2-7	.	CASRIRGGDEQYF	TGTGCCAGCAGAATCAGGGGAGGGGACGAGCAGTACTTC
TRBV25-1	.	TRBJ1-1	.	CASSERQRGTFF	TGTGCCAGCAGTGAAAGGCAGCGAGGAACTTTCTTT
TRBV28	.	TRBJ1-5	.	CASSFTDKGSYSNQPQHF	TGTGCCAGCAGTTTCACCGACAAAGGAAGCTATAGCAATCAGCCCCAGCATTTT
TRBV4-3	.	TRBJ1-2	.	CASSQNSYGYTF	TGCGCCAGTAGCCAAAACAGCTATGGCTACACCTTC
TRBV27	.	TRBJ1-4	.	CASSLGPRPYNEKLFF	TGTGCCAGCAGTTTAGGGCCAAGACCCTATAATGAAAAACTGTTTTTT
TRBV30	.	TRBJ1-1	.	CAMDPPRGTEAFF	TGTGCCATGGACCCACCCCGGGGCACTGAAGCTTTCTTT
TRBV9	.	TRBJ2-3	.	CASSVASGGAGTDTQYF	TGTGCCAGCAGCGTAGCCTCCGGCGGGGCGGGCACAGATACGCAGTATTTT
TRBV5-8	.	TRBJ2-5	few	CASSLEWGRGETQYF	TGTGCCAGCAGCTTGGAGTGGGGCAGGGGAGAGACCCAGTACTTC
TRBV7-9	.	TRBJ2-2	once	CASIPMVGGHANTGELFF	TGTGCCAGCATCCCAATGGTGGGCGGACACGCGAACACCGGGGAGCTGTTTTTT
TRBV6-6	.	TRBJ1-5	.	CASTSGYQPQHF	TGTGCCAGCACATCGGGGTATCAGCCCCAGCATTTT
TRBV18	.	TRBJ1-5	once	CASSTGSQPQHF	TGTGCCAGCTCAACGGGTAGCCAGCCCCAGCATTTT
TRBV7-2	TRBD2	TRBJ2-1	.	CASSLGAGGFAVNEQFF	TGTGCCAGCAGCTTAGGGGCGGGAGGGTTCGCGGTGAATGAGCAGTTCTTC
TRBV2	TRBD1	TRBJ1-1	.	CASTLTGASGNTEAFF	TGTGCCAGCACCCTGACAGGGGCCTCGGGGAACACTGAAGCTTTCTTT
TRBV28	TRBD2	TRBJ2-1	.	CASSGTSGPGNEQFF	TGTGCCAGCAGCGGGACTAGCGGTCCCGGTAATGAGCAGTTCTTC
TRBV28	.	TRBJ2-7	.	CASSSPQGFAYEQYF	TGTGCCAGCAGTTCGCCACAGGGATTCGCCTACGAGCAGTACTTC
TRBV6-5	.	TRBJ2-2	.	CASSYDAWGELFF	TGTGCCAGCAGTTATGATGCGTGGGGGGAGCTGTTTTTT
TRBV6-4	TRBD2	TRBJ2-1	once	CASRARGGSEQFF	TGTGCCAGCAGGGCGAGGGGAGGGAGTGAGCAGTTCTTC
TRBV6-1	.	TRBJ1-5	.	CASSPRLQPQHF	TGTGCCAGCAGTCCCCGACTCCAGCCCCAGCATTTT
TRBV6-1	TRBD1	TRBJ2-1	.	CASRLTGVGEQFF	TGTGCCAGCAGATTGACAGGGGTGGGGGAGCAGTTCTTC
TRBV5-5	TRBD1	TRBJ2-3	.	CASSLNQGATDTQYF	TGTGCCAGCAGCCTTAACCAGGGGGCAACAGATACGCAGTATTTT
TRBV4-3	.	TRBJ2-7	.	CASSQDPTYLYEQYF	TGCGCCAGCAGCCAAGATCCCACTTATCTCTACGAGCAGTACTTC
TRBV4-2	TRBD2	TRBJ2-2	.	CASSLETSGAGELFF	TGTGCCAGCAGCCTCGAAACTAGCGGGGCCGGGGAGCTGTTTTTT
TRBV9	TRBD1	TRBJ1-6	.	CASSVGVISGQGNSPLHF	TGTGCCAGCAGCGTAGGCGTGATCTCGGGACAGGGCAATTCACCCCTCCACTTT